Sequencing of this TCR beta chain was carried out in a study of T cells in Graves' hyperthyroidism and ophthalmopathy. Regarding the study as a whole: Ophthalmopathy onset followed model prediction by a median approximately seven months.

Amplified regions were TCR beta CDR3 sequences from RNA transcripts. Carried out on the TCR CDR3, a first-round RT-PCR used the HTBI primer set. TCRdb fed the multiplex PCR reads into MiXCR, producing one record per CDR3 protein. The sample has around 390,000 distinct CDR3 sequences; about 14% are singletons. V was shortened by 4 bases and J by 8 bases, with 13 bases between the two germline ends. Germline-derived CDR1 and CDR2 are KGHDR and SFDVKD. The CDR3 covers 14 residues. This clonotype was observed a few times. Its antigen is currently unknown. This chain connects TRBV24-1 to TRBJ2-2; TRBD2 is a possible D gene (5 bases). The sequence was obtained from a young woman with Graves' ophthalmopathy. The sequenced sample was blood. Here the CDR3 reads CATSDPILAGELFF. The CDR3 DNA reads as TGTGCCACCAGTGACCCCATTTTAGCGGGGGAGCTGTTTTTT.